This T cell receptor beta chain was sequenced during a study of blood T cell repertoires in COVID-19. Study background: The United States, Italy and Spain provided the acute and convalescent COVID-19 samples. PBMCs, B-cell-depleted T cells, or T cells provided the cDNA or gDNA that made up the material.

Under the authors' procedure: Estimated nucleated cell counts came from reference gene primer amplification. Some clones are missing from TCRdb's copy, which holds only in-frame ones; the method was immunoSEQ multiplex PCR. The V and J calls and clone size come from that table; D and trimming were worked out from the DNA. Of around 160,000 clones in the sample, around four fifths were seen once. CDR3 length: 16 amino acids. The trim removed 4 bases at V and 5 bases at J, leaving 9 bases unmatched. Germline CDR1 reads LGHDT; CDR2 reads YNNKEL (reference sequence). This TCR was recovered from a middle-aged woman with active or convalescent COVID-19. Sequencing was carried out using peripheral blood. The chain has TRBV3-1 (or the pseudogene TRBV3-2) and TRBJ2-1, with 9 positions matching TRBD2. CDR3 protein: CASSPGTSRNNNEQFF. For the CDR3, the DNA is TGTGCCAGCAGCCCGGGGACTAGCCGAAATAACAATGAGCAGTTCTTC.